These 23 T cell receptor beta chains came from one sample sequenced in a study of CD8+CD57+ T cells in acquired aplastic anemia listed by TCRdb under 2018. Expansion of CD8+CD57+ cells had been shown by flow cytometry in the patients chosen for sequencing. Sequenced on an Illumina HiSeq 2000. Genomic DNA was used as template for profiling of TCR beta VDJ combinations and CDR3 sequences. TCRdb applied fastp at Q25 and MiXCR to the public reads, then kept only in-frame beta chains. Every distinct CDR3 protein forms one entry, paired with its most common genes and DNA. This sample holds about 160,000 distinct CDR3 sequences; roughly 48% were observed only once. 25% to 40% of the sample is held by the ten biggest clonotypes. Sequenced input: sorted CD4+, CD8+, or CD8+CD57+ T cells (not recorded which) from PBMCs. The receptors shown here come from a human donor with aplastic anemia.

The CDR3 nucleotides read TGCAGCGTTGTTAAAGGGTCCGAGCAGTACTTC. As protein: CSVVKGSEQYF. This chain links TRBV29-1 with TRBJ2-7, with unresolved D. The CDR3 runs to 11 residues. V gave up 4 bases and J gave up 6 bases, with 10 bases separating them. CDR1 is SQVTM, CDR2 ANQGSEA, per germline.

The sample holds a few counts of this clonotype. V and J are TRBV30 and TRBJ2-3; tentatively, D is TRBD1 (6 bases). The CDR3 length is 15 residues. V gave up 1 base and J gave up 0 bases, with 11 bases separating them. Germline V gene lookup returns CDR1 GTSNPN and CDR2 SVGIG (reference sequence). CDR3: CAWSDDRSSTDTQYF. The CDR3, as DNA: TGTGCCTGGAGTGACGACAGGTCTAGCACAGATACGCAGTATTTT. Using reference TRBV30 and TRBJ2-3 for the parts outside the CDR3, the full variable domain is SQTIHQWPATLVQPVGSPLSLECTVEGTSNPNLYWYRQAAGRGLQLLFYSVGIGQISSEVPQNLSASRPQDRQFILSSKKLLLSDSGFYLCAWSDDRSSTDTQYFGPGTRLTVL.

There are many counts of this clonotype. The CDR3 bases are TGTGCCAGCAGCCAAGGGACAGGCTACCCCTACGAGCAGTACTTC. Its translation is CASSQGTGYPYEQYF. The V call is TRBV14, the J call TRBJ2-7; 7 nucleotides agree with TRBD1. This CDR3 region has 15 residues. Germline loops: CDR1 SGHDN, CDR2 FVKESK. V shed 1 base, J shed 2 bases, and the junction held 5 bases outside the gene matches.

V gene TRBV13 combines with J gene TRBJ2-7; TRBD2 matches 7 bases. This CDR3 contains 15 residues. From germline, CDR1 is PRHDT and CDR2 FYEKMQ (reference sequence). V gave up 7 bases and J gave up 3 bases; unmatched junction bases: 12. Here the CDR3 DNA reads TGTGCCAGCACCCGGGAGCGGGGTAGCCTCTACGAGCAGTACTTC. It yields the protein CASTRERGSLYEQYF.

This chain joins TRBV19 and TRBJ2-7, with 9 nucleotides matching TRBD2. Germline values: CDR1 LNHDA, CDR2 SQIVND (reference sequence). J gave up 5 bases and V 4 bases, and 6 bases lay outside the gene matches. The CDR3 sequence is 14 residues long. The CDR3 region is CASSTGLAGNEQYF. As DNA, the CDR3 is TGTGCCAGTAGTACGGGACTAGCCGGCAACGAGCAGTACTTC.

V is TRBV7-8 and J is TRBJ1-2, with D unclear. The CDR3 sequence is 13 residues long. The V end lost 1 base, the J end lost 4 bases, and 7 bases lay between the germline ends. The germline gives CDR1 SGHVS, CDR2 FQNEAQ. CDR3 protein: CASSLEQLYGYTF. The CDR3 coding sequence is TGTGCCAGCAGCTTAGAACAGCTCTATGGCTACACCTTC. The full variable domain, in which reference TRBV7-8 and TRBJ1-2 provide the parts outside the CDR3, is GAGVSQSPRYKVAKRGQDVALRCDPISGHVSLFWYQQALGQGPEFLTYFQNEAQLDKSGLPSDRFFAERPEGSVSTLKIQRTQQEDSAVYLCASSLEQLYGYTFGSGTRLTVV.

This clonotype was seen ten or more times. The chain employs TRBV20-1 and TRBJ1-6; 7 nucleotides match TRBD1. The length of the CDR3 is 15 residues. The germline gives CDR1 DFQATT, CDR2 SNEGSKA (reference sequence). V trimming: 1 base; J trimming: 5 bases; junction bases outside the gene matches: 5. The chain's CDR3 is CSARATGENNSPLHF. The CDR3 DNA is TGCAGTGCTAGAGCCACAGGGGAAAATAATTCACCCCTCCACTTT.

This clonotype was detected many times. The chain links TRBV4-1 to TRBJ2-3; no clear D gene. V lost 1 base and J 2 bases, leaving 10 bases between the germline ends. The CDR3 covers 15 residues. Germline CDR1 MGHRA, CDR2 YSYEKL. The CDR3 reads CASSQARQFTDTQYF. The CDR3 DNA reads TGCGCCAGCAGCCAAGCCAGACAATTCACAGATACGCAGTATTTT.

The sample holds a few counts of this clonotype. This chain links TRBV15 with TRBJ1-2; no definite D call. Germline V CDR1 and CDR2: LNHNV, YYDKDF (reference sequence). Trimming stripped 1 base from V and 6 bases from J, with 6 bases between. There are 12 residues in the CDR3. CDR3: CATSRGGDGYTF. CDR3 DNA sequence: TGTGCCACCAGCAGAGGGGGAGATGGCTACACCTTC.

In its sample, this clonotype was seen many times. This rearrangement joins TRBV19 to TRBJ2-5, with a possible D match to TRBD2 (5 bases). The CDR3 is 13 amino acids. The V end was cut by 3 bases, the J end by 10 bases, with 15 bases between. Germline CDR1 LNHDA, CDR2 SQIVND (reference sequence). CDR3 residues: CASSITEVEVQYF. CDR3 bases: TGTGCCAGTAGTATCACCGAGGTGGAGGTCCAGTACTTC.

This clonotype was counted many times. The chain combines TRBV12-3 or TRBV12-4 with TRBJ2-7; the match to TRBD2 covers 11 bases. The CDR3 covers 14 residues. J gave up 5 bases and V 7 bases, and 7 bases lay outside the gene matches. Here the CDR3 DNA reads TGTGCCAGCACCCCTAGCGGGAGGACCCACGAGCAGTACTTC. Protein product: CASTPSGRTHEQYF.

This chain links TRBV19 with TRBJ2-3; D gene uncertain. Germline V gene data show CDR1 as LNHDA and CDR2 as SQIVND (reference sequence). With 7 bases removed from V and 5 bases from J, the gap between germline ends came to 7 bases. This CDR3 is built from 11 residues. CDR3 sequence reads: CASKVLDTQYF. CDR3 nucleotide sequence: TGTGCCAGTAAAGTATTAGATACGCAGTATTTT. Looking up the rest from reference TRBV19 and TRBJ2-3 gives the full variable domain: DGGITQSPKYLFRKEGQNVTLSCEQNLNHDAMYWYRQDPGQGLRLIYYSQIVNDFQKGDIAEGYSVSREKKESFPLTVTSAQKNPTAFYLCASKVLDTQYFGPGTRLTVL.

CDR3 in DNA: TGTGCCATCAGTGAGTACGGGACCGGCCTAGGCGAGCAGTACTTC. Protein product: CAISEYGTGLGEQYF. J is TRBJ2-7 and V is TRBV10-3; D is tentatively TRBD1 or TRBD2 (5 bases each). This CDR3 spans 15 amino acids. CDR1 is ENHRY and CDR2 is SYGVKD in the germline V gene. Trimming pared 1 base from V and 6 bases from J, leaving 16 bases between.

Many counts were recorded for this clonotype. The V call is TRBV2, the J call TRBJ2-7; no firm D call. Between the trimmed V and J ends, which lost 7 bases and 3 bases, there was a span of 10 bases. CDR3 size: 12 residues. Germline-derived CDR1 and CDR2 are SNHLY and FYNNEI. The CDR3 sequence is CASTVLDYEQYF. The CDR3 DNA follows: TGTGCCAGCACCGTTCTAGACTACGAGCAGTACTTC. The whole variable domain, remainder taken from reference TRBV2 and TRBJ2-7, is EPEVTQTPSHQVTQMGQEVILRCVPISNHLYFYWYRQILGQKVEFLVSFYNNEISEKSEIFDDQFSVERPDGSNFTLKIRSTKLEDSAMYFCASTVLDYEQYFGPGTRLTVT.

The chain uses TRBV19 and TRBJ1-1; D not resolved. V was shortened by 3 bases and J by 1 base, with 6 bases between the two germline ends. CDR1 LNHDA and CDR2 SQIVND come from the germline V gene (reference sequence). The CDR3 extends over 13 amino acids. CDR3 region: CASSISGNTEAFF. CDR3 DNA sequence: TGTGCCAGTAGTATTTCAGGGAACACTGAAGCTTTCTTT.

Comments on this clonotype: Compared with germline, one end of the junction differs, possibly owing to a read error. The chain links TRBV24-1 to TRBJ2-1; 10 nucleotides align to TRBD2. CDR1 and CDR2 from the germline V gene are KGHDR and SFDVKD. The CDR3 has 15 amino acids. The CDR3 loop reads CASSLGASGRNEQFF. CDR3 sequence (DNA): TGTGCCAGCAGTTTAGGAGCTAGCGGGAGAAATGAGCAGTTCTTC.

Many counts were recorded for this clonotype. This sequence joins TRBV19 and TRBJ1-1; no clear D. CDR1 LNHDA and CDR2 SQIVND come from the germline V gene (reference sequence). CDR3 length equals 14 residues. Trimming removed 1 base from V and 1 base from J, with 7 bases in between. DNA for the CDR3: TGTGCCAGTAGTATAGTGCCCTCGAACACTGAAGCTTTCTTT. Its protein is CASSIVPSNTEAFF.

This clonotype occurred once. The J gene is TRBJ1-5, the V gene TRBV2; TRBD1 matches at 7 bases. J was trimmed by 3 bases and V by 8 bases; bases with no gene match: 4. The CDR3 has 13 amino acids. The germline V gene has CDR1 SNHLY and CDR2 FYNNEI. The CDR3 reads CASAGQLNQPQHF. Written as DNA, the CDR3 is TGTGCCAGCGCGGGACAGCTCAATCAGCCCCAGCATTTT.

The rearrangement uses TRBV5-5 and TRBJ1-2; D remains ambiguous. CDR1 and CDR2 from the germline V gene are SGHKS and YYEKEE (reference sequence). This CDR3 has 16 amino acids. V was cut by 0 bases and J by 8 bases, with 20 bases left in between. The DNA of the CDR3 is TGTGCCAGCAGCTTGGCCTTTGGGTCCCCTCGGTTAGGCTACACCTTC. Residues: CASSLAFGSPRLGYTF. Variable domain in full (rest from reference TRBV5-5 and TRBJ1-2): DAGVTQSPTHLIKTRGQQVTLRCSPISGHKSVSWYQQVLGQGPQFIFQYYEKEERGRGNFPDRFSARQFPNYSSELNVNALLLGDSALYLCASSLAFGSPRLGYTFGSGTRLTVV.

This clonotype occurred many times. The rearrangement joins TRBV4-1 to TRBJ2-1, with D possibly being TRBD1 (5 bases). Looked up from germline, CDR1 is MGHRA and CDR2 is YSYEKL. The V gene lost 1 base and the J gene lost 6 bases, with 13 bases spanning the gap. The CDR3 sequence is 15 residues long. The CDR3 sequence: CASSQAQGPGNEQFF. For the CDR3, the DNA is TGCGCCAGCAGCCAAGCCCAGGGTCCTGGCAATGAGCAGTTCTTC.

The V call is TRBV2, the J call TRBJ2-7; D might be TRBD1 (6 bases). The CDR3 consists of 14 residues. Germline CDR1 and CDR2: SNHLY and FYNNEI. V gave up 10 bases and J gave up 0 bases, with 16 bases separating them. As DNA, the CDR3 is TGTGCCAATCCGACAGGACCGTTCTCCTACGAGCAGTACTTC. As protein: CANPTGPFSYEQYF.

The chain links TRBV7-2 to TRBJ1-2; maybe TRBD1 (6 bases). The CDR3 totals 14 residues. Trimming stripped 4 bases from V and 7 bases from J, with 16 bases between. Looked up from germline, CDR1 is SGHTA and CDR2 is FQGNSA. Here the CDR3 DNA reads TGTGCCAGCAGCTACCTCAGGGGCATGACTGGCTACACCTTC. Translating it yields CASSYLRGMTGYTF.

This clonotype was seen repeatedly, ten times or more. The genes are TRBV7-3 and TRBJ2-1; 7 bases are shared with TRBD1. The V gene end was trimmed by 5 bases and the J gene end by 8 bases; junction bases not matched to a gene: 12. The germline CDR1 and CDR2 sequences are SGHTA and FQGTGA. The CDR3 is 15 residues long. CDR3 loop: CASSLRQGTKDEQFF. The CDR3, as DNA: TGTGCCAGCAGCCTACGACAGGGAACTAAGGATGAGCAGTTCTTC.